This TCR beta chain originates from a study of cytomegalovirus exposure and HLA in healthy donors. This clone appeared a single time. Both 60 Vbeta primers and 13 Jbeta primers went into the PCR. Only in-frame clones appear in the TCRdb table, and some are missing; sequencing was by immunoSEQ multiplex PCR. This sample has approximately 100,000 clones, with roughly 74% found just once. Looked up from germline, CDR1 is LGHNA and CDR2 is YNFKEQ. CDR3 length: 18 residues. The chain has TRBV4-2 and TRBJ2-5, with 13 bases fitting TRBD2. The DNA matches TRBJ2-7 better at its end, which makes the J call doubtful. The source material was PBMCs. This clonotype was obtained from a woman in her thirties or forties in good health and CMV-seronegative. CDR3 sequence (DNA): TGTGCCAGCAGCCAAGATATTCTAGGACTAGCGGGAGTCTACGAGCAGTACTTC. Its protein product is CASSQDILGLAGVYEQYF.